The next 24 T cell receptor beta chains were all read from a single sample in a study of T cells in Graves' hyperthyroidism and ophthalmopathy. TCR beta CDR3 region amplification was performed from RNA transcripts. In the first-round RT-PCR of the TCR CDR3, the HTBI primer set was used. TCRdb independently ran MiXCR on the multiplex PCR reads; one entry per CDR3 protein. The sample lists 480,000 or so distinct CDR3 sequences; around 50% were seen once. The sequenced material came from peripheral blood or thyroid tissue (not recorded which). The receptor set was obtained from an adult woman with Graves' disease, either hyperthyroidism or ophthalmopathy (not recorded which).

The V and J genes are TRBV2 and TRBJ1-2; a weak D match, TRBD1 (5 bases). Germline loops: CDR1 SNHLY, CDR2 FYNNEI. Trimming left V 6 bases short and J 3 bases short, with 14 bases between. There are 14 residues in the CDR3. The CDR3 coding sequence is TGTGCCAGCAGCGGATCCCGGGACGACTATGGCTACACCTTC. Its protein product is CASSGSRDDYGYTF.

Concerning this clonotype: A much larger clonotype is one base distant, so this may be a read error. This sequence joins TRBV2 and TRBJ2-2; D possibly corresponds to TRBD2 (6 bases). The CDR3 length is 13 residues. Germline V gene sequence: CDR1 SNHLY, CDR2 FYNNEI. The V end lost 9 bases, the J end lost 1 base, and 9 bases lay between the germline ends. CDR3 DNA sequence: TGTGCCAGACGCGGGGTGAACACCGGGGAGCTGTTTTTT. Protein sequence: CARRGVNTGELFF.

Comment on this clonotype: No DNA is shown, since the ends of the CDR3 on it are uncertain; the CDR3 is the one TCRdb lists. This sequence joins TRBV20-1 and TRBJ1-3; the table's D call TRBD1 went unverified against the DNA. The CDR3 region is 14 residues in length, termini included. Germline values: CDR1 DFQATT, CDR2 SNEGSKA (reference sequence). This chain's CDR3 is CSVRGVLGETPYIF.

This clonotype was picked up many times. The CDR3 protein is CASTNRGDTEAFF. The CDR3, as DNA: TGCGCCAGCACCAACCGGGGGGACACTGAAGCTTTCTTT. This chain joins TRBV5-1 and TRBJ1-1, with D perhaps TRBD1 (5 bases). V lost 6 bases and J lost 3, with 12 bases in between. The CDR3 consists of 13 residues. The germline V gene encodes CDR1 SGHRS and CDR2 YFSETQ. The complete variable domain, with remaining parts taken from reference TRBV5-1 and TRBJ1-1, reads KAGVTQTPRYLIKTRGQQVTLSCSPISGHRSVSWYQQTPGQGLQFLFEYFSETQRNKGNFPGRFSGRQFSNSRSEMNVSTLELGDSALYLCASTNRGDTEAFFGQGTRLTVV.

This clonotype has at least ten counts. The CDR3 sequence is CASSLVPGNEQYF. The CDR3 region has the DNA TGTGCCAGCAGCTTAGTACCAGGGAACGAGCAGTACTTC. The gene calls are TRBV7-6 and TRBJ2-7; possibly TRBD1 for D (5 bases). The CDR3 runs to 13 residues. The germline CDR1 and CDR2 sequences are SGHVS and FNYEAQ. Trimming shortened V by 1 base and J by 5 bases, and 9 bases separated the two germline ends.

The genes are TRBV7-2 and TRBJ2-7; perhaps TRBD1 as D (6 bases). V was clipped by 7 bases and J by 2 bases, with 18 bases between them. The germline gives CDR1 SGHTA, CDR2 FQGNSA. There are 15 residues in the CDR3. For the CDR3, the DNA is TGTGCCAGCAATCACAGGGTTAAGGGGACCTACGAGCAGTACTTC. This gives the protein CASNHRVKGTYEQYF.

The rearrangement uses TRBV10-3 and TRBJ2-2; TRBD2 is a possible D gene (5 bases). The CDR3 runs 14 residues. V lost 3 bases and J 6 bases, leaving 11 bases between the germline ends. CDR1 is ENHRY, CDR2 SYGVKD, per germline. CDR3 sequence: CAISDATISGELFF. CDR3 nucleotides: TGTGCCATCAGTGACGCGACTATCTCCGGGGAGCTGTTTTTT.

The chain joins TRBV10-1 to TRBJ2-5; D ambiguous. Germline lookup yields CDR1 WNHNN and CDR2 SYGVQD (reference sequence). The CDR3 has 13 residues. V shed 0 bases and J shed 5 bases, with 7 bases lying between them. CDR3 loop: CASSESWSETQYF. The CDR3 nucleotides read TGCGCCAGCAGTGAGTCCTGGTCTGAGACCCAGTACTTC.

This clonotype was recorded many times. The chain is built from TRBV28 and TRBJ1-1, with D possibly being TRBD1 (6 bases). Trimming pared 6 bases from V and 10 bases from J, leaving 15 bases between. The CDR3 has 12 amino acids. The germline V gene has CDR1 MDHEN and CDR2 SYDVKM. CDR3 nucleotides: TGTGCCAGCAGACCCGCGACAGGTCGAGCTTTCTTT. This gives the protein CASRPATGRAFF.

The chain employs TRBV10-3 and TRBJ1-5; 7 nucleotides agree with TRBD1. Trimming took 8 bases from V and 5 from J; bases not matched to a gene: 6. Germline lookup yields CDR1 ENHRY and CDR2 SYGVKD. The CDR3 has 13 amino acids. CDR3 protein: CAIRQGLDQPQHF. The CDR3 nucleotides are TGTGCCATCCGACAGGGTTTAGATCAGCCCCAGCATTTT.

Many counts were recorded for this clonotype. The chain employs TRBV6-1 and TRBJ1-5; D ambiguous. Trimming removed 2 bases from V and 7 bases from J, with 6 bases in between. The CDR3 is made up of 12 amino acids. Germline CDR1 and CDR2: MNHNS and SASEGT. Here the CDR3 reads CASSEHSQPQHF. DNA for the CDR3: TGTGCCAGCAGTGAACACAGCCAGCCCCAGCATTTT.

The chain recombines TRBV6-1 with TRBJ2-7, with 8 bases lining up with TRBD1. Germline CDR1 is MNHNS and CDR2 is SASEGT. The CDR3 is 13 amino acids. Trimming took 8 bases from V and 3 from J; bases not matched to a gene: 6. The CDR3 bases are TGTGCCAGCGGCGGGACAGGTCTCTACGAGCAGTACTTC. Amino acid sequence: CASGGTGLYEQYF.

J is TRBJ1-2 and V is TRBV9, with TRBD1 as a possible D gene (5 bases). This CDR3 has 13 amino acids. From germline, CDR1 is SGDLS and CDR2 YYNGEE. Deletions cut 1 base from V and 4 bases from J, with 8 bases between. The CDR3 reads CASSVIQGYGYTF. Written as DNA, the CDR3 is TGTGCCAGCAGCGTAATCCAGGGCTATGGCTACACCTTC. The complete variable domain, with remaining parts taken from reference TRBV9 and TRBJ1-2, reads DSGVTQTPKHLITATGQRVTLRCSPRSGDLSVYWYQQSLDQGLQFLIQYYNGEERAKGNILERFSAQQFPDLHSELNLSSLELGDSALYFCASSVIQGYGYTFGSGTRLTVV.

This clonotype showed up many times. This chain links TRBV2 with TRBJ2-7, with D possibly matching TRBD1 (6 bases). This CDR3 contains 14 residues. Trimming took 9 bases from V and 2 from J, leaving 17 bases between them. Per the germline V gene, CDR1 is SNHLY and CDR2 is FYNNEI. CDR3 amino acids: CARGGQHRTYEQYF. DNA for the CDR3: TGTGCCAGAGGAGGACAGCACCGTACCTACGAGCAGTACTTC.

Comment on this clonotype: A much bigger clone sits one base away, suggesting this may be a read error. The chain carries TRBV3-1 and TRBJ1-1; D perhaps matches TRBD1 (5 bases). Trimming took 4 bases from V and 3 from J, leaving 9 bases between them. Germline lookup yields CDR1 LGHDT and CDR2 YNNKEL (reference sequence). The length of the CDR3 is 13 residues. CDR3 sequence reads: CASSPGSDTEAFF. The CDR3 DNA follows: TGTGCCAGCAGCCCAGGGTCAGACACTGAAGCTTTCTTT.

The chain joins TRBV9 to TRBJ2-5; D may match TRBD1 or TRBD2 (6 bases each). This CDR3 comprises 13 residues. Germline V lookup: CDR1 SGDLS, CDR2 YYNGEE. Trimming cost V 2 bases and J 5 bases, with 10 bases left between them. CDR3 protein: CASSVGGKETQYF. The CDR3 nucleotides read TGTGCCAGCAGCGTGGGGGGCAAGGAGACCCAGTACTTC.

This clonotype has just a few counts. In DNA, the CDR3 is TGCAGCGCCACAACAAGGGACAGCTCCTACGAGCAGTACTTC. It encodes CSATTRDSSYEQYF. The rearrangement joins TRBV29-1 to TRBJ2-7; 7 bases align to TRBD1. V trimming: 7 bases; J trimming: 0 bases; junction bases outside the gene matches: 9. This CDR3 is built from 14 residues. Germline V gene sequence: CDR1 SQVTM, CDR2 ANQGSEA.

This clonotype appeared many times. The chain uses TRBV15 and TRBJ2-5; no definite D call. The CDR3 loop spans 15 amino acids. V was shortened by 5 bases and J by 2 bases, with 15 bases between the two germline ends. Germline CDR1 LNHNV, CDR2 YYDKDF (reference sequence). The CDR3 coding sequence is TGTGCCACCAGCGAACCAAGCTCCCCACAAGAGACCCAGTACTTC. This sequence encodes CATSEPSSPQETQYF.

Notes on this clonotype: This clone may be a read error of a much larger clone one base away. The chain carries TRBV20-1 and TRBJ1-2; D is possibly TRBD1 (5 bases). This CDR3 spans 14 amino acids. Germline loops: CDR1 DFQATT, CDR2 SNEGSKA (reference sequence). CDR3 sequence: CSATPRRDLYGYAF. In DNA form, the CDR3 reads TGCAGTGCTACCCCGAGACGGGACCTCTATGGCTACGCCTTC.

The V gene is TRBV12-3 or TRBV12-4, the J gene TRBJ1-1, with D hard to call. The ends were cut back, 4 bases at V and 11 bases at J, with 17 bases in the middle. This CDR3 has 13 amino acids. CDR3 DNA: TGTGCCAGCAGTTACTCGAGCTTGCCCTCCGCTTTCTTT. Residues: CASSYSSLPSAFF.

This clonotype was observed at least ten times. The chain carries TRBV7-2 and TRBJ1-5, with 9 positions matching TRBD1. This CDR3 comprises 17 residues. V was clipped by 1 base and J by 4 bases; unmatched bases: 8. Germline V gene data show CDR1 as SGHTA and CDR2 as FQGNSA. CDR3 sequence reads: CASSLVGTGLGNQPQHF. CDR3 nucleotide sequence: TGTGCCAGCAGCTTAGTTGGGACAGGGCTAGGGAATCAGCCCCAGCATTTT.

V gene TRBV24-1 combines with J gene TRBJ2-3; no firm D call. Germline V gives CDR1 KGHDR, CDR2 SFDVKD. The CDR3 runs to 15 residues. V lost 3 bases and J lost 0, with 9 bases in between. The CDR3 here is CATSDLNGSTDTQYF. The CDR3 DNA sequence: TGTGCCACCAGTGATCTTAACGGAAGCACAGATACGCAGTATTTT.

This clonotype was observed many times. The V and J genes are TRBV4-1 and TRBJ2-6; TRBD1 matches at 7 bases. The germline V gene has CDR1 MGHRA and CDR2 YSYEKL. V dropped 1 base and J dropped 6; count of bases not matched to a gene: 6. The CDR3 loop spans 16 amino acids. The CDR3 sequence is CASSQGRGHEANVLTF. The CDR3 DNA sequence: TGCGCCAGCAGCCAAGGAAGGGGGCACGAGGCCAACGTCCTGACTTTC.

This clonotype was seen only once. V usage is TRBV19 and J usage is TRBJ1-1, with D unresolved. V dropped 6 bases and J dropped 1 base, with 9 bases sitting between them. The length of the CDR3 is 13 residues. The germline CDR1 and CDR2 sequences are LNHDA and SQIVND (reference sequence). The CDR3 region is CASSLHENTEAFF. The CDR3 DNA sequence: TGTGCCAGTAGCCTACACGAGAACACTGAAGCTTTCTTT.